This paragraph covers one T cell receptor (beta chain) sequence. Profiling relied on immunoSEQ multiplex PCR, and the TCRdb table lists in-frame clones only, not all of them. The sample has 110,000 or so clones; about 90% are singletons. This sample was included in a study of blood T cell repertoires in COVID-19. Trimming cost V 4 bases and J 8 bases; bases outside gene matches: 13. The CDR3 covers 16 residues. Germline values: CDR1 SGHTA, CDR2 FQGTGA. Sequences were obtained from peripheral blood. The sequence was obtained from a woman aged 50 to 65 with acute or convalescent COVID-19. The rearrangement links TRBV7-3 to TRBJ2-1; 8 positions agree with TRBD2. CDR3 protein: CASSSNGRTSNDEQFF. For the CDR3, the DNA is TGTGCCAGCAGCTCCAACGGCCGGACTAGCAACGATGAGCAGTTCTTC.